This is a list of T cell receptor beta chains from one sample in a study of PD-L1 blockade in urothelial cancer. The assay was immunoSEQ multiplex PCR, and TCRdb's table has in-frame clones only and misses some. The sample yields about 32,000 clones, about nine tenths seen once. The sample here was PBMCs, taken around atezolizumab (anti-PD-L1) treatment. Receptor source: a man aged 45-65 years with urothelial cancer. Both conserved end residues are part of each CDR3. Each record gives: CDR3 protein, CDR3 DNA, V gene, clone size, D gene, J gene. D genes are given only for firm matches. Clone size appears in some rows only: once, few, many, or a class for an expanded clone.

CDR3: CSVESGTLYEQFF; DNA: TGCAGCGTTGAGTCCGGGACATTATATGAGCAGTTCTTC; V: TRBV29-1; size: NA; D: NA; J: TRBJ2-1
CDR3: CASRPDGGETQYF; DNA: TGTGCCAGCAGACCGGATGGAGGAGAGACCCAGTACTTC; V: TRBV27; size: NA; D: NA; J: TRBJ2-5
CDR3: CASSLAGVLGDGYTF; DNA: TGCGCCAGCAGCTTGGCCGGAGTCCTCGGCGATGGCTACACCTTC; V: TRBV5-1; size: NA; D: NA; J: TRBJ1-2
CDR3: CASSIRDSGSRDTQYF; DNA: TGTGCCAGCAGCATCCGGGACAGTGGTAGCAGGGATACGCAGTATTTT; V: TRBV7-6; size: NA; D: TRBD1; J: TRBJ2-3
CDR3: CASSSPHHNEQFF; DNA: TGTGCCAGCAGCTCCCCACATCACAATGAGCAGTTCTTC; V: TRBV11-3; size: NA; D: NA; J: TRBJ2-1
CDR3: CAWSTGVAGNNEQFF; DNA: TGTGCCTGGAGTACAGGGGTAGCGGGGAACAATGAGCAGTTCTTC; V: TRBV30; size: NA; D: NA; J: TRBJ2-1
CDR3: CASSEYRGTYEQYF; DNA: TGTGCCAGCAGTGAATATAGGGGAACCTACGAGCAGTACTTC; V: TRBV25-1; size: once; D: NA; J: TRBJ2-7
CDR3: CASNIYRGGGEQYF; DNA: TGTGCCAGCAATATCTACAGGGGGGGCGGCGAGCAGTACTTC; V: TRBV2; size: NA; D: NA; J: TRBJ2-7
CDR3: CASSIRSGVPGELFF; DNA: TGTGCCAGTAGTATACGGTCGGGAGTCCCCGGGGAGCTGTTTTTT; V: TRBV19; size: few; D: NA; J: TRBJ2-2
CDR3: CATTGVAGSAGDTQYF; DNA: TGTGCCACCACAGGGGTAGCGGGAAGCGCGGGGGATACGCAGTATTTT; V: TRBV7-9; size: NA; D: NA; J: TRBJ2-3
CDR3: CASSTGLAGVTEQFF; DNA: TGTGCCAGTAGTACGGGACTAGCGGGAGTAACTGAGCAGTTCTTC; V: TRBV19; size: NA; D: TRBD2; J: TRBJ2-1
CDR3: CASSFSPGLAGGATKNIQYF; DNA: TGTGCCAGCAGTTTCTCCCCTGGACTAGCGGGAGGGGCGACCAAAAACATTCAGTACTTC; V: TRBV28; size: NA; D: TRBD2; J: TRBJ2-4
CDR3: CASSQFAGGYEQYF; DNA: TGTGCCAGCAGCCAATTCGCAGGGGGTTACGAGCAGTACTTC; V: TRBV14; size: medium-sized; D: TRBD1; J: TRBJ2-7
CDR3: CASSQDVGWDTEAFF; DNA: TGTGCCAGCAGCCAAGATGTCGGGTGGGACACTGAAGCTTTCTTT; V: TRBV4-2; size: once; D: NA; J: TRBJ1-1
CDR3: CASSFPPGTSVYNEQFF; DNA: TGTGCCAGCAGCTTCCCCCCAGGGACTAGCGTTTACAATGAGCAGTTCTTC; V: TRBV13; size: NA; D: TRBD2; J: TRBJ2-1
CDR3: CASDLALQGNNSPLHF; DNA: TGCGCCAGCGACTTAGCCTTGCAGGGGAACAATTCACCCCTCCACTTT; V: TRBV5-1; size: once; D: NA; J: TRBJ1-6
CDR3: CASRRGGDYEQYF; DNA: TGTGCCAGCAGACGCGGGGGGGACTACGAGCAGTACTTC; V: TRBV6-5; size: NA; D: TRBD2; J: TRBJ2-7
CDR3: CASSLRTGGENTQYF; DNA: TGTGCCAGCAGCCTGCGGACAGGGGGTGAAAATACGCAGTATTTT; V: TRBV9; size: once; D: TRBD1; J: TRBJ2-3
CDR3: CASSLTGGSNSPLHF; DNA: TGTGCCAGCAGCTTAACAGGGGGATCTAATTCACCCCTCCACTTT; V: TRBV13; size: NA; D: TRBD1; J: TRBJ1-6
CDR3: CASSEDRAQAEQYF; DNA: TGTGCCAGCAGTGAGGACAGGGCACAGGCGGAGCAGTACTTC; V: TRBV2; size: NA; D: TRBD1; J: TRBJ2-7
CDR3: CASSPRVQGASYEQYF; DNA: TGTGCCAGCAGTCCTCGTGTACAGGGGGCTTCCTACGAGCAGTACTTC; V: TRBV27; size: NA; D: TRBD1; J: TRBJ2-7
CDR3: CASSRVGGQNTEAFF; DNA: TGTGCCAGCAGCCGGGTTGGAGGGCAGAACACTGAAGCTTTCTTT; V: TRBV5-6; size: few; D: NA; J: TRBJ1-1
CDR3: CASSATSGGANEQFF; DNA: TGTGCCAGCAGTGCGACTAGCGGGGGGGCCAATGAGCAGTTCTTC; V: TRBV6-4; size: NA; D: TRBD2; J: TRBJ2-1
CDR3: CSVDQGPYGYTF; DNA: TGCAGCGTTGATCAGGGTCCCTATGGCTACACCTTC; V: TRBV29-1; size: NA; D: NA; J: TRBJ1-2
CDR3: CASSSPGLAGGPTYEQYF; DNA: TGTGCCAGCAGCTCCCCGGGACTAGCGGGGGGACCCACCTACGAGCAGTACTTC; V: TRBV7-8; size: NA; D: TRBD2; J: TRBJ2-7
CDR3: CASSHAHGTDTQYF; DNA: TGTGCCAGCAGTCATGCACACGGCACAGATACGCAGTATTTT; V: TRBV11-3; size: NA; D: NA; J: TRBJ2-3
CDR3: CASGVADGNEQFF; DNA: TGTGCCAGCGGAGTGGCGGATGGAAATGAGCAGTTCTTC; V: TRBV2; size: NA; D: NA; J: TRBJ2-1
CDR3: CASSEDFYEQYF; DNA: TGTGCCAGCAGTGAAGACTTCTACGAGCAGTACTTC; V: TRBV2; size: NA; D: NA; J: TRBJ2-7
CDR3: CASSSNPGTPNQETQYF; DNA: TGTGCCAGCAGTTCAAACCCCGGGACACCAAACCAAGAGACCCAGTACTTC; V: TRBV28; size: NA; D: NA; J: TRBJ2-5
CDR3: CASSRRGANYGYTF; DNA: TGTGCCAGCAGCCGACGGGGGGCGAACTATGGCTACACCTTC; V: TRBV6-1; size: few; D: NA; J: TRBJ1-2
CDR3: CASSAGLLSYEQYF; DNA: TGTGCCAGCAGCGCGGGACTCCTCTCCTACGAGCAGTACTTC; V: TRBV9; size: NA; D: NA; J: TRBJ2-7
CDR3: CASSASVAPPPSGANVLTF; DNA: TGTGCCAGCAGTGCCAGTGTAGCTCCACCGCCCTCTGGGGCCAACGTCCTGACTTTC; V: TRBV6-1; size: NA; D: NA; J: TRBJ2-6
CDR3: CASSSQGFWQPQHF; DNA: TGTGCCAGCAGCTCCCAGGGCTTTTGGCAGCCCCAGCATTTT; V: TRBV5-6; size: NA; D: NA; J: TRBJ1-5